These T cell receptor beta chains were read from a single sample in a study of control samples from healthy donors and cancer patients. TCRdb's copy holds only in-frame clones and misses some; the assay was immunoSEQ multiplex PCR. This table has 65,000 to 85,000 clones, around 87% appearing once. The sequencing input was PBMCs. These receptors were collected from a woman between 45 and 65 years old with head and neck cancer. The CDR3 runs from the conserved cysteine through the conserved F or W.

TRBV9 CASSVVGDTGNTIYF
TRBV30 CASGEGGTVVTQYF
TRBV9 CASSVEGLGTGELFF
TRBV2 CASSDRALRSNYGYTF
TRBV10-3 CAISKGGLAGETQYF
TRBV4-2 CASSQASGGAIRELFF
TRBV7-9 CASSSTGGAGETQYF
TRBV7-8 CASSLSGAPGEAFF
TRBV2 CASSEYDSNQPQHF
TRBV7-7 CASSLDRGRAMGELFF
TRBV7-2 CASSPRGGADYGYTF
TRBV19 CASSSGATNQPQHF
TRBV21-1 CASHPQGKDQPQHF
TRBV6-1 CASSEAIRQPQHF
TRBV5-1 CASSYGQGNEKLFF
TRBV12-3/TRBV12-4 CASSRTFRNVLTF
TRBV7-3 CASSLVAGVTYEQYF
TRBV28 CASRGGSGSNQPQHF
TRBV6-5 CATFRSGGNNEQFF
TRBV5-1 CASTGGFSTDTQYF
TRBV29-1 CSVGHTSKNTEAFF
TRBV24-1 CATSETDRGAYNEQFF
TRBV5-6 CASSLARGSPLHF
TRBV5-1 CASSLSGLAGANVLTF
TRBV4-1 CASNQGAGGRTDTQYF
TRBV5-4 CASSQGQGSGETQYF
TRBV27 CASSLGAGRSQYF
TRBV7-7 CASSLGQENEQFF
TRBV5-1 CASSPSGVHNEQFF
TRBV6-1 CASSAGKSYSNQPQHF
TRBV6-1 CASSEDKGGNQPQHF
TRBV19 CASSIRTGEETQYF
TRBV5-8 CASSLARQGKNQPQHF
TRBV9 CASSVEGVHQETQYF
TRBV6-5 CASSTPVRDLYEQYF
TRBV14 CASSQWSRRHPGLLGNEQFF
TRBV18 CASSPFGTGNSDTQYF
TRBV11-3 CASSLGSGAGANVLTF
TRBV19 CASTNRGPGANVLTF
TRBV4-2 CASSQYRDRTPGPQHF
TRBV5-1 CASSRDGSSYEQYF
TRBV5-1 CASSLEGVSNQPQHF
TRBV29-1 CSVEASGDEQFF
TRBV5-1 CASSLVDRAEAFF
TRBV7-2 CASSINRAWTGELFF
TRBV5-1 CASSLVANPGQDTQYF